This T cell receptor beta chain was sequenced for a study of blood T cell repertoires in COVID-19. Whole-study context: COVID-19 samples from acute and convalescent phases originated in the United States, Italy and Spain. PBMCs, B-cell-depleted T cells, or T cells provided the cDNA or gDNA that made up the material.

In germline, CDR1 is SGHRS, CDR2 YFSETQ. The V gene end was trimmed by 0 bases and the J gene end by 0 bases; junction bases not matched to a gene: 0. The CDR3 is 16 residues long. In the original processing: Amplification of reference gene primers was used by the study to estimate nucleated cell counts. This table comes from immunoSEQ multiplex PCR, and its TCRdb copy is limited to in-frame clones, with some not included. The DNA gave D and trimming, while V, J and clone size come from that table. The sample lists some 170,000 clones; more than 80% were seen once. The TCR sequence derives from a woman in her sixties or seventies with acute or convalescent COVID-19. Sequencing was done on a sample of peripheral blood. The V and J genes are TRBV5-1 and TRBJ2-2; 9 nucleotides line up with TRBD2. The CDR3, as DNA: TGCGCCAGCAGCTTGGGACTAGCGGCGAACACCGGGGAGCTGTTTTTT. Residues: CASSLGLAANTGELFF.